The clone carrying this T cell receptor beta chain appeared a few times. The source of the sample is a study of shared clonotypes between healthy human individuals. Some clones are missing from TCRdb's copy, which holds only in-frame ones; the method was immunoSEQ multiplex PCR. The table includes about 690,000 clones, about 92% detected once. Input material: memory CD8+ T cells from PBMCs. The subset is: CD45RO+ cells pooled with CCR7-negative TemRA cells. The receptor was derived from a man aged 18 to 29 in good health. Some clones in this sample may be carry-over from other donors' samples.

The CDR3 DNA reads as TGTGCCAGCAGCTCTAGCGGGAGGGCCGGAGATACGCAGTATTTT. Its translation is CASSSSGRAGDTQYF. The genes are TRBV11-2 and TRBJ2-3; 12 bases align to TRBD2. Germline CDR1 is SGHAT and CDR2 is FQNNGV. The CDR3 consists of 15 residues. With 4 bases clipped from V and 5 bases from J, the junction kept 4 bases outside the gene matches.